These 4 T cell receptor beta chains share one sample of origin, sequenced in a study of T cells in localized non-small cell lung cancer (dated by TCRdb to 2018 to 2020). To prepare the library, the immunoSEQ multiplex PCR assay was applied. In TCRdb, the immuneACCESS table is reduced to in-frame sequences with V and J assigned. These tables do not hold every clone; where another copy was compared, an unresolved V gene accounts for under half, and the others remain unexplained. The sample yields fewer than 25,000 clones; 70% to 90% were counted once. Clones ranked in the top ten supply roughly 6% of the sample. Sequenced material: PBMCs, taken before any cancer treatment. Receptor source: a man between 40 and 70 years old with stage II lung adenocarcinoma.

The chain links TRBV28 to TRBJ2-4, with a tentative D call TRBD1 (5 bases). This CDR3 comprises 14 residues. Germline CDR1 and CDR2: MDHEN and SYDVKM. V lost 9 bases and J 3 bases, leaving 15 bases between the germline ends. CDR3 bases: TGTGCCAGTTCGTTAGGGGAAGTCAAAAACATTCAGTACTTC. Translating gives CASSLGEVKNIQYF. Variable domain in full (rest from reference TRBV28 and TRBJ2-4): DVKVTQSSRYLVKRTGEKVFLECVQDMDHENMFWYRQDPGLGLRLIYFSYDVKMKEKGDIPEGYSVSREKKERFSLILESASTNQTSMYLCASSLGEVKNIQYFGAGTRLSVL.

This clone was counted a single time. J is TRBJ1-2 and V is TRBV11-2, with D perhaps TRBD1 (5 bases). V lost 2 bases to trimming and J lost 4 bases, with 20 bases between them. The CDR3 has 17 residues. Looked up from germline, CDR1 is SGHAT and CDR2 is FQNNGV. The CDR3 bases are TGTGCCAGCAGCTTAATCGGTCTCCAATCGGGGCCCTATGGCTACACCTTC. Residues: CASSLIGLQSGPYGYTF.

This clone ranks as medium-sized. The chain employs TRBV18 and TRBJ2-3, with 8 bases fitting TRBD1. V shed 0 bases, J shed 3 bases, and the junction held 2 bases outside the gene matches. Germline V gene lookup returns CDR1 KGHSH and CDR2 LQKENI. CDR3 length: 15 amino acids. The DNA for the CDR3 is TGTGCCAGCTCACCACCGACAGGGGATACAGATACGCAGTATTTT. The encoded protein is CASSPPTGDTDTQYF.

V usage is TRBV9 and J usage is TRBJ2-1; 8 bases line up with TRBD2. This CDR3 is built from 15 residues. Trimming removed 4 bases from V and 4 bases from J; junction bases left unmatched: 7. The germline gives CDR1 SGDLS, CDR2 YYNGEE. CDR3 coding DNA: TGTGCCAGCAGCAACGGGGGGGCTCCTTACAATGAGCAGTTCTTC. Its translation is CASSNGGAPYNEQFF.